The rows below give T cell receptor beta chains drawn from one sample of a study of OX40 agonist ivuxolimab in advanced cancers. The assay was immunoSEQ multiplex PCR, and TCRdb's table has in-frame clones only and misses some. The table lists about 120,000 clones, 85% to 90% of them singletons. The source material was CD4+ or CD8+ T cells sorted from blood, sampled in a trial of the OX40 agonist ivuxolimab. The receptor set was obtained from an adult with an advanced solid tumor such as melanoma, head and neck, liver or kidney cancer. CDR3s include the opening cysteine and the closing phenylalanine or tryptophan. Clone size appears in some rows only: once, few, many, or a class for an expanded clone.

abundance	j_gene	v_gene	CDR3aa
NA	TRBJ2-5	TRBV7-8	CASSSRQGGGDSQYF
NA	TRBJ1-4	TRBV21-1	CASGPLQAVNEKLFF
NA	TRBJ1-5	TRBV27	CASSSPLEGNQPQHF
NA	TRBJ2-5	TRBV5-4	CASSLPPGQGQETQYF
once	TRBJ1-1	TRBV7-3	CASRKPPNTEAFF
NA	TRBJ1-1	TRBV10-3	CAISSDRGNTEAFF
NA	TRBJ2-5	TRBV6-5	CASRGDPETQYF
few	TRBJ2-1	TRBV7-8	CASSLGASGGANEQFF
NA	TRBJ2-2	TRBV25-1	CASSTQETGDTGELFF
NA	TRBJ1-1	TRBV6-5	CASSYFGTANTEAFF
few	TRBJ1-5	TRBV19	CASSIMGGRQPQHF
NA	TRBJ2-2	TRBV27	CASTPRGGGHTGELFF
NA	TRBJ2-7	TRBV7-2	CASSPRPGATYEQYF
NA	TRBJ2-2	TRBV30	CAWSVWETGELFF
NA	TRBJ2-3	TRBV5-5	CASSLGLGASTDTQYF
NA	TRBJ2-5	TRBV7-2	CASSSPQSGGHQETQYF
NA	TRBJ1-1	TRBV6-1	CASPEGRNTEAFF
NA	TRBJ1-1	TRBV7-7	CASSPSDRATEAFF
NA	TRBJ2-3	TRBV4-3	CASSQAHHGASGGAGTQYF
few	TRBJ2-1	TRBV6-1	CASRRPGQPYNEQFF
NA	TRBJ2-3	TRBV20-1	CSARTGGWYF
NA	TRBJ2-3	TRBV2	CASTGLTSGLITDTQYF
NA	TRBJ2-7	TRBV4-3	CASSQDTSGASYEQYF
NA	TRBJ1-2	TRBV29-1	CSVERQGYGYTF
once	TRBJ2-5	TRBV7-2	CASSLILAGPQETQYF
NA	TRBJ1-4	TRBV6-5	CASCPTARTNEKLFF
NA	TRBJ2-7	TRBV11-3	CASSLGNYEQYF
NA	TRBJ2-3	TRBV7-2	CASSRDQTDTQYF
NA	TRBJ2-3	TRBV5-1	CASSGGVITDTQYF
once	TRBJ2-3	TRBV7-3	CASSREPAAITDTQYF
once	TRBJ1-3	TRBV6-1	CASSRGRNGNTIYF
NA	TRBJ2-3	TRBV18	CASSPPGYDTQYF
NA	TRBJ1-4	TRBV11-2	CASSRGTGGNEKLFF
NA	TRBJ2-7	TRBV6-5	CASGGLPYEQYF
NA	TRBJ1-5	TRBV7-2	CASSSNLNQPQHF
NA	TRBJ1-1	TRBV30	CAWKKQGNTEAFF
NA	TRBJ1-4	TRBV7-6	CASSLGAGREKLFF
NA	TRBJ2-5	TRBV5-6	CASSLGQQETQYF
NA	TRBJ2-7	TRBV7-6	CASREGAGYEQYF
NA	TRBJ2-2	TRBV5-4	CASSRQGPTGELFF
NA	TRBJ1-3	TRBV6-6	CAARGGSGNTIYF
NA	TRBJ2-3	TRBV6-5	CASTFDGTDTQYF
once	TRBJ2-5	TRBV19	CASSIAGQETQYF
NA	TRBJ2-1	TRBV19	CASSHKPGQGWIEQFF
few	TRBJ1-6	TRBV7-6	CASSLGQNSPLHF
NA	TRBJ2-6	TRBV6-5	CAATSPAVHVLTF
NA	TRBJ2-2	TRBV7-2	CASSLVGVRGTGELFF
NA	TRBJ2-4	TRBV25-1	CASSEAGGSDIQYF
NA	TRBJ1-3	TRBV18	CASSPGVSGNTIYF
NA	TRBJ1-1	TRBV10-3	CASSSWTVGNTEAFF
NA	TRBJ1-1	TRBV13	CASSLDQGTEAFF
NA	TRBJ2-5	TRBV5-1	CASSPGPSGGPGETQYF
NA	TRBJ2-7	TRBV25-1	CASSDAGPRSYEQYF
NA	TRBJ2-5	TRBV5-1	CASSPRDRGETQYF
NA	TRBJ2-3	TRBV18	CASSPSPDTQYF
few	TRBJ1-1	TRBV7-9	CASSLEAGDGVNTEAFF
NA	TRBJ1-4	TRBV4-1	CASSQDRIATNEKLFF